These 14 T cell receptor beta chains share one sample of origin, sequenced in a study of CD8 T cells in Susac syndrome. The RNA, roughly 0.45 to 1 ug, was put through reverse transcription using random hexamers. TCRdb called the immunoSEQ multiplex PCR reads again in MiXCR, with one record for every CDR3 protein. Among about 200,000 distinct CDR3 sequences listed, 80% to 95% were seen once. Material for sequencing was CD8+ T cells from PBMCs. Receptors originate from a human donor with multiple sclerosis.

The rearrangement joins TRBV28 to TRBJ2-7; 12 nucleotides align to TRBD2. Trimming at V came to 7 bases and at J to 4 bases, leaving 8 bases not matched to a gene. Germline V gene data show CDR1 as MDHEN and CDR2 as SYDVKM. The CDR3 covers 15 residues. The chain's CDR3 is CASTETLAGGYEQYF. The CDR3, as DNA: TGTGCCAGCACCGAAACCCTAGCGGGAGGGTACGAGCAGTACTTC.

The J gene is TRBJ2-3, the V gene TRBV30; TRBD1 matches at 8 bases. Trimming took 5 bases from V and 4 from J; bases not matched to a gene: 5. The CDR3 runs 13 residues. CDR1 is GTSNPN and CDR2 is SVGIG in the germline V gene (reference sequence). Here the CDR3 reads CAWDRGVADTQYF. The CDR3 DNA follows: TGTGCCTGGGACAGGGGTGTCGCAGATACGCAGTATTTT.

This chain uses TRBV29-1 with TRBJ2-2; D is unclear. This CDR3 has 12 amino acids. Germline-derived CDR1 and CDR2 are SQVTM and ANQGSEA. V was pared by 2 bases and J by 6 bases, with 7 bases between. The CDR3 is CSVERRAGELFF. CDR3 DNA: TGCAGCGTTGAAAGGCGAGCCGGGGAGCTGTTTTTT.

V gene TRBV4-3 combines with J gene TRBJ1-1, with a possible D match to TRBD1 (5 bases). This CDR3 comprises 14 residues. The germline V and J ends were trimmed by 4 bases and 1 base, with 10 bases remaining between them. Germline CDR1 and CDR2: LGHNA and YSLEER. This CDR3 reads CASSPAGANTEAFF. CDR3 coding DNA: TGCGCCAGCAGCCCCGCTGGGGCGAACACTGAAGCTTTCTTT.

This clonotype is a singleton in its sample. This sequence joins TRBV5-4 and TRBJ2-1, with D hard to call. The CDR3 has 11 residues. Trimming cost V 3 bases and J 6 bases, with 4 bases left between them. Germline V CDR1 and CDR2: SGHNT, YYREEE (reference sequence). The CDR3 reads CASSSPNEQFF. CDR3 bases: TGTGCCAGCAGCTCCCCCAATGAGCAGTTCTTC. The variable domain in full, with the rest retrieved from reference TRBV5-4 and TRBJ2-1, is ETGVTQSPTHLIKTRGQQVTLRCSSQSGHNTVSWYQQALGQGPQFIFQYYREEENGRGNFPPRFSGLQFPNYSSELNVNALELDDSALYLCASSSPNEQFFGPGTRLTVL.

V and J are TRBV9 and TRBJ2-4; D is unresolved. V lost 0 bases, J lost 7 bases, and 14 bases lay in between. Germline CDR1 and CDR2: SGDLS and YYNGEE. This CDR3 comprises 15 residues. CDR3 loop: CASSVDLARNNIQYF. CDR3 DNA sequence: TGTGCCAGCAGCGTAGATCTTGCCAGGAATAACATTCAGTACTTC. Drawing the rest from reference TRBV9 and TRBJ2-4, the complete variable domain is DSGVTQTPKHLITATGQRVTLRCSPRSGDLSVYWYQQSLDQGLQFLIQYYNGEERAKGNILERFSAQQFPDLHSELNLSSLELGDSALYFCASSVDLARNNIQYFGAGTRLSVL.

The rearrangement joins TRBV2 to TRBJ2-7, with 8 positions matching TRBD2. J gave up 3 bases and V 0 bases, and 10 bases lay outside the gene matches. Germline assignment: CDR1 SNHLY and CDR2 FYNNEI. The CDR3 loop spans 17 amino acids. The CDR3 nucleotides read TGTGCCAGCAGTGAAGCTACAGCGGGAGAGATGCACTACGAGCAGTACTTC. Encoded protein: CASSEATAGEMHYEQYF.

V gene TRBV5-6 combines with J gene TRBJ2-4; D is possibly TRBD1 (6 bases). Germline loops: CDR1 SGHDT, CDR2 YYEEEE. Trimming removed 0 bases at V and 8 bases at J, with 12 bases between. CDR3 length equals 14 residues. The CDR3 coding sequence is TGTGCCAGCAGCTTGGGTGCAGGGGTAGACATTCAGTACTTC. Amino acids: CASSLGAGVDIQYF.

The genes are TRBV19 and TRBJ2-2; 11 nucleotides line up with TRBD1. Unmatched junction bases numbered 4, after V lost 6 bases and J lost 7 bases. Per germline, CDR1 LNHDA and CDR2 SQIVND (reference sequence). The CDR3 has 14 residues. The chain's CDR3 is CASSPGQGVGELFF. The CDR3 DNA is TGTGCCAGTAGCCCGGGACAGGGGGTCGGGGAGCTGTTTTTT.

The chain has TRBV13 and TRBJ1-6; weak D call: TRBD1 (6 bases). Trimming removed 3 bases from V and 6 bases from J, with 12 bases in between. This CDR3 comprises 15 residues. CDR1 PRHDT and CDR2 FYEKMQ come from the germline V gene (reference sequence). The CDR3 nucleotides read TGTGCCAGCAGCTTGGGACGGGGGCTTAATTCACCCCTCCACTTT. Its translation: CASSLGRGLNSPLHF.

CDR3 nucleotides: TGTGCCAGCAGCTTATTCCCGGGACCTTACTACGAGCAGTACTTC. The encoded protein is CASSLFPGPYYEQYF. This rearrangement joins TRBV7-9 to TRBJ2-7; possibly TRBD1 or TRBD2 for D (5 bases each). Germline-derived CDR1 and CDR2 are SEHNR and FQNEAQ (reference sequence). The ends were cut back, 2 bases at V and 3 bases at J, with 14 bases in the middle. The length of the CDR3 is 15 residues.

The chain couples TRBV7-9 to TRBJ1-2, with D maybe TRBD1 (6 bases). Germline CDR1 SEHNR, CDR2 FQNEAQ (reference sequence). The CDR3 runs to 15 residues. V was pared by 2 bases and J by 6 bases, with 16 bases between. The CDR3 DNA is TGTGCCAGCAGCTTATACAGGGAAGCTCCCAATGGCTACACCTTC. Protein sequence: CASSLYREAPNGYTF.

The chain recombines TRBV9 with TRBJ2-7, with a possible D match to TRBD2 (5 bases). Germline V gene data show CDR1 as SGDLS and CDR2 as YYNGEE. V dropped 0 bases and J dropped 4 bases, with 8 bases sitting between them. CDR3 length: 13 residues. CDR3: CASSVDEGYEQYF. CDR3 bases: TGTGCCAGCAGCGTAGACGAGGGATACGAGCAGTACTTC.

J is TRBJ1-1 and V is TRBV7-9, with 7 bases lining up with TRBD1. This CDR3 spans 15 amino acids. Germline V gene sequence: CDR1 SEHNR, CDR2 FQNEAQ (reference sequence). Germline trimming cut 5 bases from V and 5 bases from J; bases unmatched to any gene: 11. The DNA of the CDR3 is TGTGCCAGCAGCCTTACAGGGGTTATCCAGACTGAAGCTTTCTTT. This sequence encodes CASSLTGVIQTEAFF.